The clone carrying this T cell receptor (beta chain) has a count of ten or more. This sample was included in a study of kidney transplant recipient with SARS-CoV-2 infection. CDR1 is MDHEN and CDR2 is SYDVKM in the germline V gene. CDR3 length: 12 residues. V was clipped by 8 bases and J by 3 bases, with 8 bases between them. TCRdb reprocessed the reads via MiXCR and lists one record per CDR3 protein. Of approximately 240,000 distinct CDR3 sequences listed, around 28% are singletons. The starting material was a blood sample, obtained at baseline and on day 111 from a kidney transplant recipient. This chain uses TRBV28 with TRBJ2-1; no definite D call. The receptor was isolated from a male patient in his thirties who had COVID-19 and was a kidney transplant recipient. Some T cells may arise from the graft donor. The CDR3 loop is CASASYYNEQFF. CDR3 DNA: TGTGCCAGCGCATCATACTACAATGAGCAGTTCTTC.